These 21 T cell receptor beta chains originate from one sample sequenced in a study of identical twins. TCRdb analysed the 5' RACE reads with MiXCR anew, one entry per CDR3 protein. The sample carries 420,000 or so distinct CDR3 sequences, approximately 18% recorded once. Sequencing was performed on naive T cells sorted from blood. The receptors were sampled from a man aged 50 to 60 in good health.

The J gene is TRBJ2-2, the V gene TRBV11-1; no clear D. Germline V gene sequence: CDR1 SGHAT, CDR2 FQDESV (reference sequence). There are 20 residues in the CDR3. The CDR3 nucleotides read TGTGCTATCAGCTTACCGCGCTTAGGGTCGGTAGCACCCTACACCGGGGAGCTGTTTTTT. This gives the protein CAISLPRLGSVAPYTGELFF.

This clonotype was counted only a few times. V and J are TRBV15 and TRBJ1-4; no reliable D call. Between the trimmed V and J ends, which lost 6 bases and 8 bases, there was a span of 19 bases. The length of the CDR3 is 15 residues. Germline assignment: CDR1 LNHNV and CDR2 YYDKDF (reference sequence). The CDR3 DNA sequence: TGTGCCACCAGTTCCCTACGAGTCTTGTCGGAAAAACTGTTTTTT. Translating it yields CATSSLRVLSEKLFF.

In this sample, this clonotype turned up many times. The chain carries TRBV4-3 and TRBJ2-1; TRBD1 matches 7 bases. Germline-derived CDR1 and CDR2 are LGHNA and YSLEER. After removal of 3 bases from V and 0 bases from J, the junction contained 2 bases not matched to a gene. This CDR3 region has 15 residues. This CDR3 reads CASSQDRSSYNEQFF. In DNA form, the CDR3 reads TGCGCCAGCAGCCAGGACAGGTCCTCCTACAATGAGCAGTTCTTC.

The table lists this clonotype with a few counts. At one boundary the junction diverges from the germline segment, which might be a read error. This sequence joins TRBV18 and TRBJ1-1; 9 positions agree with TRBD1. The V gene's germline CDR1 is KGHSH and CDR2 LQKENI. CDR3 size: 15 residues. The CDR3 is CASSAPLTGGTEAFF. The CDR3 DNA sequence: TGTGCCAGCTCAGCACCCCTGACAGGGGGCACTGAAGCTTTCTTT.

This clonotype was recorded at least ten times. This rearrangement joins TRBV6-2 or TRBV6-3 to TRBJ1-2; D perhaps matches TRBD1 (5 bases). Germline V gene lookup returns CDR1 MNHEY and CDR2 SVGEGT. V dropped 2 bases and J dropped 5 bases, with 24 bases sitting between them. This CDR3 has 18 residues. The CDR3: CASSYRDPGATYPYGYTF. CDR3 coding DNA: TGTGCCAGCAGTTACAGGGACCCAGGCGCCACCTATCCTTATGGCTACACCTTC.

The chain links TRBV10-3 to TRBJ1-4; D uncertain. V gave up 6 bases and J gave up 8 bases, with 13 bases separating them. CDR3 length equals 13 residues. Germline CDR1 is ENHRY and CDR2 is SYGVKD. CDR3: CAISGEFGEKLFF. The CDR3, as DNA: TGTGCCATCAGCGGGGAGTTCGGGGAAAAACTGTTTTTT.

This clonotype was recorded many times. This rearrangement joins TRBV7-8 to TRBJ1-2, with D possibly TRBD1 on 5 matching bases. Germline values: CDR1 SGHVS, CDR2 FQNEAQ. This CDR3 is built from 19 residues. V lost 1 base to trimming and J lost 5 bases, with 26 bases between them. CDR3 region: CASSLVRRDGSKAIYGYTF. The CDR3 bases are TGTGCCAGCAGCTTAGTAAGGCGGGACGGATCTAAGGCCATATATGGCTACACCTTC.

CDR3 sequence (DNA): TGTGCCAGCACCCCAATGGGGTCAGGGGAGCTGTTTTTT. As protein: CASTPMGSGELFF. This chain joins TRBV6-2 or TRBV6-3 and TRBJ2-2; the D is unclear. Germline-derived CDR1 and CDR2 are MNHEY and SVGEGT. Trimming removed 7 bases at V and 8 bases at J, with 14 bases between. The CDR3 is 13 amino acids.

This clonotype was counted ten times or more. J is TRBJ1-5 and V is TRBV5-6; D ambiguous. The germline CDR1 and CDR2 sequences are SGHDT and YYEEEE. V was cut by 1 base and J by 2 bases, with 7 bases left in between. This CDR3 spans 14 amino acids. The CDR3 region is CASSLKGGNQPQHF. CDR3 DNA sequence: TGTGCCAGCAGCTTGAAGGGAGGCAATCAGCCCCAGCATTTT.

The chain carries TRBV28 and TRBJ2-7; 7 bases agree with TRBD2. Germline V gene sequence: CDR1 MDHEN, CDR2 SYDVKM. This CDR3 spans 16 amino acids. V trimming: 2 bases; J trimming: 3 bases; junction bases outside the gene matches: 10. DNA of the CDR3: TGTGCCAGCAGTTTAGATGGCGCTAGCGGTAACTACGAGCAGTACTTC. Translating gives CASSLDGASGNYEQYF.

V is TRBV11-2 and J is TRBJ2-7; 9 nucleotides match TRBD2. The germline CDR1 and CDR2 sequences are SGHAT and FQNNGV. The CDR3 is made up of 18 amino acids. V lost 4 bases to trimming and J lost 6 bases; unmatched junction nucleotides: 19. CDR3 nucleotides: TGTGCCAGCAGCTCCCCTCGGGGGGGGTTTAGCGGGAGTATCGAGCAGTACTTC. Protein sequence: CASSSPRGGFSGSIEQYF.

In its sample, this clonotype was seen a few times. The chain is built from TRBV20-1 and TRBJ1-1, with D maybe TRBD1 (6 bases). The germline gives CDR1 DFQATT, CDR2 SNEGSKA (reference sequence). Trimming took 0 bases from V and 0 from J, leaving 8 bases between them. The CDR3 sequence is 14 residues long. DNA of the CDR3: TGCAGTGCTAGAGAGAGGGGGATGAACACTGAAGCTTTCTTT. Translation: CSARERGMNTEAFF.

This clonotype was seen many times. This chain joins TRBV20-1 and TRBJ2-1; D gene unclear. Trimming took 0 bases from V and 12 from J, leaving 15 bases between them. The CDR3 has 13 amino acids. Germline CDR1 is DFQATT and CDR2 is SNEGSKA (reference sequence). The CDR3 DNA follows: TGCAGTGCTAGAGACCTAGAACCGGGCGGGCAGTTCTTC. It yields the protein CSARDLEPGGQFF.

The chain recombines TRBV20-1 with TRBJ1-1; unclear D gene. The CDR3 extends over 14 amino acids. Trimming shortened V by 3 bases and J by 1 base, and 12 bases separated the two germline ends. Germline V CDR1 and CDR2: DFQATT, SNEGSKA (reference sequence). This chain's CDR3 is CSASASVANTEAFF. DNA of the CDR3: TGCAGTGCTAGCGCGTCGGTGGCGAACACTGAAGCTTTCTTT.

This clonotype was detected ten times or more. This chain's CDR3 is CASSLGTGGPSSYEQYF. The CDR3 nucleotides read TGTGCCAGCAGCTTAGGGACGGGAGGGCCCTCTTCCTACGAGCAGTACTTC. The J gene is TRBJ2-7, the V gene TRBV7-9; 8 positions match TRBD2. The J segment lost 1 base and the V segment lost 1 base, leaving 9 bases of the junction unmatched. The CDR3 is 17 residues long. Looked up from germline, CDR1 is SEHNR and CDR2 is FQNEAQ (reference sequence).

As regards this clonotype: An end of the junction does not agree with germline; a read error may underlie this. This chain links TRBV4-3 with TRBJ2-5; weak D call: TRBD2 (5 bases). The CDR3 runs to 14 residues. Germline V gives CDR1 LGHNA, CDR2 YSLEER. In DNA form, the CDR3 reads TGCGCCAGCAGCCAAGTTCCCTACGGGGAGACCCAGTGCTTC. Protein product: CASSQVPYGETQCF.

The CDR3 reads CASRGGLAGSYEQYF. CDR3 sequence (DNA): TGCGCCAGCAGGGGGGGACTAGCGGGATCCTACGAGCAGTACTTC. The chain joins TRBV5-1 to TRBJ2-7; TRBD2 matches 13 bases. Trimming cost V 5 bases and J 1 base; bases outside gene matches: 3. CDR1 and CDR2 from the germline V gene are SGHRS and YFSETQ. The CDR3 runs to 15 residues.

V is TRBV13 and J is TRBJ2-7, with D unclear. CDR3 length equals 14 residues. The V gene lost 1 base and the J gene lost 4 bases, with 11 bases spanning the gap. Germline V gives CDR1 PRHDT, CDR2 FYEKMQ (reference sequence). The CDR3 is CASSLARNLYEQYF. The CDR3 DNA is TGTGCCAGCAGCTTAGCTAGGAATCTTTACGAGCAGTACTTC.

The J gene is TRBJ2-1, the V gene TRBV29-1; D call uncertain. Between the trimmed V and J ends, which lost 3 bases and 8 bases, there was a span of 5 bases. Germline V lookup: CDR1 SQVTM, CDR2 ANQGSEA. The CDR3 covers 10 residues. CDR3 residues: CSVDIYEQFF. In DNA form, the CDR3 reads TGCAGCGTTGATATTTATGAGCAGTTCTTC.

The chain links TRBV18 to TRBJ1-1, with a weak D call TRBD1 (5 bases). V was pared by 3 bases and J by 0 bases, with 14 bases between. The germline gives CDR1 KGHSH, CDR2 LQKENI. This CDR3 spans 16 amino acids. The CDR3 nucleotides are TGTGCCAGCTCACCGGAATACAAGGGGATGAACACTGAAGCTTTCTTT. It encodes CASSPEYKGMNTEAFF.

This clonotype was counted many times. The rearrangement links TRBV7-2 to TRBJ2-1; D possibly corresponds to TRBD2 (6 bases). V was shortened by 5 bases and J by 9 bases, with 23 bases between the two germline ends. CDR1 SGHTA and CDR2 FQGNSA come from the germline V gene. The CDR3 totals 16 residues. DNA of the CDR3: TGTGCCAGCAGCACCGGGACTCTCAACCTTCACGGTGAGCAGTTCTTC. Translation gives CASSTGTLNLHGEQFF.